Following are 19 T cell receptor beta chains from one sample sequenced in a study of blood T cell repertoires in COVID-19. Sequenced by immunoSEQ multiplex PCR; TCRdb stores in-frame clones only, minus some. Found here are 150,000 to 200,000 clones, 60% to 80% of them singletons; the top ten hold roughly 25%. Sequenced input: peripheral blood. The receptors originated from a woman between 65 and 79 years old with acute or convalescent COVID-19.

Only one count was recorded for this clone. The CDR3 here is CASRRGLVWELFF. CDR3 nucleotides: TGTGCCAGCCGCCGGGGACTGGTCTGGGAGCTGTTTTTT. J is TRBJ2-2 and V is TRBV2; possibly TRBD2 for D (6 bases). The CDR3 contains 13 residues. Per the germline V gene, CDR1 is SNHLY and CDR2 is FYNNEI. The V end was cut by 8 bases, the J end by 9 bases, with 16 bases between.

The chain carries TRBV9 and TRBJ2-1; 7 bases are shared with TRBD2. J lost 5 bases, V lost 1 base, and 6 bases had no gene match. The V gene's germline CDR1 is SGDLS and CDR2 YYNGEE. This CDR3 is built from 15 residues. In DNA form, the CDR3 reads TGTGCCAGCAGCGTATTGGGCGGGAGCAACAATGAGCAGTTCTTC. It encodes CASSVLGGSNNEQFF.

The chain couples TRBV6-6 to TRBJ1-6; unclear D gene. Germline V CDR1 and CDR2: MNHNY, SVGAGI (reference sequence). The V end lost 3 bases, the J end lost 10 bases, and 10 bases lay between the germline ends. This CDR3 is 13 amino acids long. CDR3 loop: CASSYRAWSPLHF. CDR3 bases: TGTGCCAGCAGTTATCGAGCGTGGTCACCCCTCCACTTT.

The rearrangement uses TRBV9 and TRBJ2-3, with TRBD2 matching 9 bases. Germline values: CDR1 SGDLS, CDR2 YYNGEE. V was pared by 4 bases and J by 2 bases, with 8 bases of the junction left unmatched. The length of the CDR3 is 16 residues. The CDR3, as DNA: TGTGCCAGCAGCATCCGGACTAGCGCCTACACAGATACGCAGTATTTT. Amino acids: CASSIRTSAYTDTQYF.

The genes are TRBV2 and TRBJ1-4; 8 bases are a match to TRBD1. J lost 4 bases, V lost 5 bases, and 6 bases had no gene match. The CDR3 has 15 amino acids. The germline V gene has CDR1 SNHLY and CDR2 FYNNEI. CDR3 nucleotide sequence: TGTGCCAGCAGTCCAGGACAGGGCAGTAATGAAAAACTGTTTTTT. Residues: CASSPGQGSNEKLFF.

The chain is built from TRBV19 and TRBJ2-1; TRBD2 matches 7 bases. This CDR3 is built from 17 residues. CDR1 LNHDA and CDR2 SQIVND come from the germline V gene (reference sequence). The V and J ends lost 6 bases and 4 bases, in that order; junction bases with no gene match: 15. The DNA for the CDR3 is TGTGCCAGTAGCCACGAACTATCTAGCGGTCCATACAATGAGCAGTTCTTC. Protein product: CASSHELSSGPYNEQFF.

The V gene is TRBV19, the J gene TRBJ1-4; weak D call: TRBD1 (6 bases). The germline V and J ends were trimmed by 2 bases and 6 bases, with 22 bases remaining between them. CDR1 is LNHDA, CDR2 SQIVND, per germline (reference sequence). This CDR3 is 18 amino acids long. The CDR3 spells CASSISGQGIQLYEKLFF. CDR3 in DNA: TGTGCCAGTAGTATAAGTGGCCAGGGGATTCAACTCTATGAAAAACTGTTTTTT.

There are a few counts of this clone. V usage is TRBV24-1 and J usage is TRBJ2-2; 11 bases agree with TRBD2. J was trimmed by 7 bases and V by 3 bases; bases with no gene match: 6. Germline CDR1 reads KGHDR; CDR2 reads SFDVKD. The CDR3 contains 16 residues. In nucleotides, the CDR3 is TGTGCCACCAGTGATCACCGACTAGCGGGAATCGGGGAGCTGTTTTTT. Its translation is CATSDHRLAGIGELFF.

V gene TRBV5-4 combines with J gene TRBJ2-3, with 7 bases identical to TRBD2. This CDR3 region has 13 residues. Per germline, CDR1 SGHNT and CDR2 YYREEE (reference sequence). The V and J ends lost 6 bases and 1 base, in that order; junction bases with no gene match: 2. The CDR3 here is CASNLAGTDTQYF. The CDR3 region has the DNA TGTGCCAGCAATCTAGCGGGCACAGATACGCAGTATTTT.

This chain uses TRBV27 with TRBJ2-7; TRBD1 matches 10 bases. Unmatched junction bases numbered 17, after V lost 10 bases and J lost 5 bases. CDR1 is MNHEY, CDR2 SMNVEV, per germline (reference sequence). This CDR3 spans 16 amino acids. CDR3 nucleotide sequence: TGTGCCACGCTATCTAGATCCGGGACAGGGGTAAACGAGCAGTACTTC. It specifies CATLSRSGTGVNEQYF.

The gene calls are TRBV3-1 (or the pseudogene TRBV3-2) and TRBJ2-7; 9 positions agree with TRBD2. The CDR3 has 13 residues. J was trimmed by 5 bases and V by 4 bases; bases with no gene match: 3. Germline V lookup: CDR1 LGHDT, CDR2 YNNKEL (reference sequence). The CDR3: CASSPGLAHEQYF. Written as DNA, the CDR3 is TGTGCCAGCAGCCCCGGACTAGCGCACGAGCAGTACTTC.

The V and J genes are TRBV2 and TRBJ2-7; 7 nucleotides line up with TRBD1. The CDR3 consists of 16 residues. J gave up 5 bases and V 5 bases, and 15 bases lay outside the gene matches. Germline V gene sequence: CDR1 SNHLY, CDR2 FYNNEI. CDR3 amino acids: CASSSGQLDRSNEQYF. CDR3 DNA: TGTGCCAGCAGTTCGGGTCAATTGGACAGGAGCAACGAGCAGTACTTC.

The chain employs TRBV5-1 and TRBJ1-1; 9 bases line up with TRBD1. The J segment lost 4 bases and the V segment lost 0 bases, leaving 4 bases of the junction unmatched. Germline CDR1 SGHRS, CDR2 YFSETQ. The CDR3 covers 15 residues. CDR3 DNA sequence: TGCGCCAGCAGCTTGGCCGGGACAGGGTCCACTGAAGCTTTCTTT. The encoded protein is CASSLAGTGSTEAFF.

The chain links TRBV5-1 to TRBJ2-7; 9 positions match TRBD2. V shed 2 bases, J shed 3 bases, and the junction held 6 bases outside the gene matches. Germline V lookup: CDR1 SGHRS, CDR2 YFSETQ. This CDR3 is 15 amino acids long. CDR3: CASSFTSGPYYEQYF. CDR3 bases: TGCGCCAGCAGCTTTACTAGCGGGCCATACTACGAGCAGTACTTC.

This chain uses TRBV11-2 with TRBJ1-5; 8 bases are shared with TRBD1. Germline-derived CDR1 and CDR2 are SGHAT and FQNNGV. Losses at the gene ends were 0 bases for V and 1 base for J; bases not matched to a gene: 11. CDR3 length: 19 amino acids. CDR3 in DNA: TGTGCCAGCAGCTTAGATGAACCTAAGGGGGACAGGAGCAATCAGCCCCAGCATTTT. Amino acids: CASSLDEPKGDRSNQPQHF.

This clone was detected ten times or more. The CDR3 coding sequence is TGCGCCAGCAGTGACTCGGCTCTAGGGAGCTCCTACAATGAGCAGTTCTTC. Protein product: CASSDSALGSSYNEQFF. This chain links TRBV10-1 with TRBJ2-1; D may be TRBD2 (5 bases). V lost 3 bases and J lost 0, with 15 bases in between. CDR3 length: 17 residues. Germline lookup yields CDR1 WNHNN and CDR2 SYGVQD (reference sequence).

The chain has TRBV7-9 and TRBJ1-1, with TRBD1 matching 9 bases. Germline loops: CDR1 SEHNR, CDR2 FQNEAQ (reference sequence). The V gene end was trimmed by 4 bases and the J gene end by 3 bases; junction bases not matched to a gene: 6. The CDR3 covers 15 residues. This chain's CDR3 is CASSYRGLGDTEAFF. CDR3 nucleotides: TGTGCCAGCAGCTACAGGGGGCTGGGGGACACTGAAGCTTTCTTT.

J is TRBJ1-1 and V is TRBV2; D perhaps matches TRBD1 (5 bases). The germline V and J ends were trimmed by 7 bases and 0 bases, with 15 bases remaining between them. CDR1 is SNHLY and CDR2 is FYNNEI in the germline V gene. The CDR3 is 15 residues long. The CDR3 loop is CASKLADMMNTEAFF. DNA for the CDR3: TGTGCCAGCAAACTGGCGGACATGATGAACACTGAAGCTTTCTTT.

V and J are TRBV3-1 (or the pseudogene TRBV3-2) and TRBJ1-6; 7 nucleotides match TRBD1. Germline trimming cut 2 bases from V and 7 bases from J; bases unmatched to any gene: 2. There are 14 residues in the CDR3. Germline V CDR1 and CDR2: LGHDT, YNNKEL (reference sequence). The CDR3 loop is CASSQNRGNSPLHF. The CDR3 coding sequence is TGTGCCAGCAGCCAAAACAGGGGCAATTCACCCCTCCACTTT.